The 7 T cell receptor beta chains reported below all come from one sample, sequenced in a study of T-cell reconstitution after alpha-beta-depleted transplantation in children. For TCRbeta, the library was prepared with unique molecular identifiers. TCRdb passed the PCR reads through MiXCR, listing each CDR3 protein once. The sample lists almost 500,000 distinct CDR3 sequences; about 10% were seen once. The source material was PBMCs, sampled before TCRalphabeta/CD19-depleted stem cell transplant. The source is a child aged 2-15 years with inherited bone marrow failure, due to receive a stem cell transplant.

Only one count was recorded for this clonotype. This may be a read error: a much more frequent sequence differs by one nucleotide. The chain combines TRBV5-1 with TRBJ1-1; no clear D gene. CDR3 length: 13 residues. Looked up from germline, CDR1 is SGHRS and CDR2 is YFSETQ. CDR3 DNA sequence: TGCGCCAGCAGCGAGAGCAGTATCGCTGAAGCTGTCTTT. Encoded protein: CASSESSIAEAVF.

This clonotype appeared many times. This chain connects TRBV20-1 to TRBJ2-4; D gene uncertain. Looked up from germline, CDR1 is DFQATT and CDR2 is SNEGSKA (reference sequence). The CDR3 loop spans 13 amino acids. Trimming took 3 bases from V and 7 from J, leaving 13 bases between them. The CDR3 nucleotides are TGCAGTGCTAGTCTGAGAGCGAGTAACATTCAGTACTTC. It codes for CSASLRASNIQYF.

There are many counts of this clonotype. The chain carries TRBV4-2 and TRBJ2-1, with D unclear. The V and J ends lost 3 bases and 9 bases respectively, with 9 bases between them. The germline gives CDR1 LGHNA, CDR2 YNFKEQ. The CDR3 is 12 amino acids. The CDR3 DNA is TGTGCCAGCAGCCAGGGCTCCAGTGAGCAGTTCTTC. Translated: CASSQGSSEQFF.

This clonotype was seen a handful of times. The V call is TRBV15, the J call TRBJ2-1, with 10 bases lining up with TRBD2. The CDR3 covers 15 residues. Looked up from germline, CDR1 is LNHNV and CDR2 is YYDKDF (reference sequence). Losses at the gene ends were 1 base for V and 7 bases for J; bases not matched to a gene: 4. CDR3: CATSRVAGGKNEQFF. In nucleotides, the CDR3 is TGTGCCACCAGCAGAGTAGCGGGAGGAAAGAATGAGCAGTTCTTC.

This clonotype came up many times. This chain connects TRBV7-9 to TRBJ1-1; the D is unclear. The germline CDR1 and CDR2 sequences are SEHNR and FQNEAQ (reference sequence). V was pared by 5 bases and J by 1 base, with 8 bases between. This CDR3 comprises 13 residues. CDR3 sequence reads: CASSLAENTEAFF. The DNA of the CDR3 is TGTGCCAGCAGCCTGGCGGAGAACACTGAAGCTTTCTTT.

In this sample, this clonotype turned up a few times. The rearrangement uses TRBV29-1 and TRBJ1-1; 7 bases agree with TRBD1. Trimming at V came to 6 bases and at J to 10 bases, leaving 11 bases not matched to a gene. CDR3 length: 12 residues. Germline CDR1 SQVTM, CDR2 ANQGSEA. CDR3 bases: TGCAGCGTCTATACAGGGGCGCGGGGAGCTTTCTTT. As protein: CSVYTGARGAFF.

In its sample, this clonotype was seen many times. This rearrangement joins TRBV5-4 to TRBJ1-1; 8 nucleotides agree with TRBD1. The J segment lost 0 bases and the V segment lost 3 bases, leaving 16 bases of the junction unmatched. Germline values: CDR1 SGHNT, CDR2 YYREEE (reference sequence). This CDR3 has 19 amino acids. CDR3 sequence reads: CASSSAAAGGLGLNTEAFF. The CDR3 nucleotides are TGTGCCAGCAGCTCGGCGGCGGCAGGGGGCTTGGGATTGAACACTGAAGCTTTCTTT.